This entry lists 13 T cell receptor beta chains sequenced from one sample in a study of shared clonotypes between healthy human individuals. Data came from immunoSEQ multiplex PCR; TCRdb stores just in-frame clones and leaves some out. The top ten hold 9.5% to 15% of the sample, which has about half a million clones, roughly 80% seen once. The source material was PBMCs. The receptors were sampled from a woman aged 40 to 55 in good health. Some clones in this sample may be carry-over from other donors' samples.

The gene calls are TRBV28 and TRBJ2-2, with 8 positions matching TRBD2. V lost 3 bases to trimming and J lost 3 bases; unmatched junction nucleotides: 9. Germline V lookup: CDR1 MDHEN, CDR2 SYDVKM. The CDR3 covers 17 residues. Here the CDR3 reads CASSFPQRESDTGELFF. The CDR3 bases are TGTGCCAGCAGTTTTCCCCAGCGGGAGAGCGACACCGGGGAGCTGTTTTTT. The variable domain in full, completed from reference TRBV28 and TRBJ2-2, reads DVKVTQSSRYLVKRTGEKVFLECVQDMDHENMFWYRQDPGLGLRLIYFSYDVKMKEKGDIPEGYSVSREKKERFSLILESASTNQTSMYLCASSFPQRESDTGELFFGEGSRLTVL.

The V call is TRBV9, the J call TRBJ2-1, with 8 bases lining up with TRBD2. The CDR3 has 15 residues. CDR1 is SGDLS and CDR2 is YYNGEE in the germline V gene. J was trimmed by 4 bases and V by 2 bases; bases with no gene match: 5. The CDR3 loop is CASSVVTSGYNEQFF. The CDR3 bases are TGTGCCAGCAGCGTGGTAACTAGCGGATACAATGAGCAGTTCTTC. Drawing the rest from reference TRBV9 and TRBJ2-1, the complete variable domain is DSGVTQTPKHLITATGQRVTLRCSPRSGDLSVYWYQQSLDQGLQFLIQYYNGEERAKGNILERFSAQQFPDLHSELNLSSLELGDSALYFCASSVVTSGYNEQFFGPGTRLTVL.

This clone was counted ten times or more. This CDR3 reads CASSEGLIPYEQYF. CDR3 bases: TGTGCCAGCAGCGAGGGACTGATCCCCTACGAGCAGTACTTC. The genes are TRBV7-2 and TRBJ2-7; tentatively, D is TRBD2 (6 bases). This CDR3 is 14 amino acids long. The germline gives CDR1 SGHTA, CDR2 FQGNSA. V was clipped by 5 bases and J by 2 bases, with 13 bases between them. Combining the CDR3 with reference TRBV7-2 and TRBJ2-7 gives the whole variable domain GAGVSQSPSNKVTEKGKDVELRCDPISGHTALYWYRQSLGQGLEFLIYFQGNSAPDKSGLPSDRFSAERTGGSVSTLTIQRTQQEDSAVYLCASSEGLIPYEQYFGPGTRLTVT.

V gene TRBV28 combines with J gene TRBJ1-1; unclear D gene. Germline CDR1 reads MDHEN; CDR2 reads SYDVKM. This CDR3 has 11 amino acids. V lost 8 bases and J lost 7, with 11 bases in between. CDR3 DNA: TGTGCCAGCTCCAGGTCGCTTGAAGCTTTCTTT. It codes for CASSRSLEAFF.

The J gene is TRBJ2-7, the V gene TRBV10-3, with TRBD2 as a possible D gene (6 bases). The CDR3 is made up of 15 amino acids. Germline CDR1 ENHRY, CDR2 SYGVKD. The V end was cut by 3 bases, the J end by 2 bases, with 14 bases between. The CDR3 nucleotides are TGTGCCATCAGTGACGGGACGAGGACTACCTACGAGCAGTACTTC. It translates to CAISDGTRTTYEQYF.

Concerning this clone: This sequence is one base from a far larger clone and is likely a read error. The CDR3 coding sequence is TGTGCCATCAGTGAGTCGGGGGCGGAGGCCCAGTACTTC. Protein: CAISESGAEAQYF. The chain has TRBV10-3 and TRBJ2-5; TRBD1 might be the D (6 bases). Germline CDR1 is ENHRY and CDR2 is SYGVKD. Trimming pared 0 bases from V and 9 bases from J, leaving 11 bases between. CDR3 size: 13 residues.

About this clone: This may arise from a read error, as a much more abundant clone is one base away. Within the sample, other DNA sequences also encode this same CDR3. The V call is TRBV28, the J call TRBJ1-1; tentative D call: TRBD1 (5 bases). Germline values: CDR1 MDHEN, CDR2 SYDVKM. The CDR3 sequence is 18 residues long. In nucleotides, the CDR3 is TGTGCCAGCAGCTTATATTTAGTTACTCCAGGGCAGGACACTGAAGCTTTCTTT. It yields the protein CASSLYLVTPGQDTEAFF.

The chain employs TRBV7-6 and TRBJ2-1; D gene ambiguous. Trimming stripped 5 bases from V and 6 bases from J, with 8 bases between. CDR3 size: 12 residues. Per germline, CDR1 SGHVS and CDR2 FNYEAQ. DNA for the CDR3: TGTGCCAGCAGCGCCTCACCCAATGAGCAGTTCTTC. Encoded protein: CASSASPNEQFF.

This chain joins TRBV27 and TRBJ2-2; 7 nucleotides agree with TRBD2. Germline V gene sequence: CDR1 MNHEY, CDR2 SMNVEV (reference sequence). This CDR3 has 14 amino acids. With 3 bases clipped from V and 6 bases from J, the junction kept 4 bases outside the gene matches. The CDR3 region is CASSFSTSAGELFF. For the CDR3, the DNA is TGTGCCAGCAGTTTCTCTACTAGCGCCGGGGAGCTGTTTTTT.

The J gene is TRBJ2-5, the V gene TRBV6-1; D might be TRBD1 (5 bases). Between the trimmed V and J ends, which lost 2 bases and 5 bases, there was a span of 12 bases. The CDR3 runs to 14 residues. Germline V gives CDR1 MNHNS, CDR2 SASEGT. CDR3 coding DNA: TGTGCCAGCAGTGAAAGTTCAGGGTGGGAGACCCAGTACTTC. It yields the protein CASSESSGWETQYF.

J is TRBJ1-1 and V is TRBV6-4; perhaps TRBD1 as D (6 bases). The CDR3 sequence is 14 residues long. Trimming took 5 bases from V and 1 from J, leaving 11 bases between them. Germline-derived CDR1 and CDR2 are MRHNA and SNTAGT. CDR3 protein: CASSPGQENTEAFF. DNA for the CDR3: TGTGCCAGCAGTCCGGGACAAGAGAACACTGAAGCTTTCTTT.

For this clone: At one end the junction does not follow the germline gene, possibly because of a read error. This rearrangement joins TRBV9 to TRBJ2-7; D could derive from TRBD1 or TRBD2 (5 bases each). Germline V gives CDR1 SGDLS, CDR2 YYNGEE. The CDR3 length is 14 residues. The CDR3 protein is CASSAGPNSHEQYF. Here the CDR3 DNA reads TGTGCCAGCAGCGCGGGACCCAACTCCCACGAGCAGTACTTC. Using reference TRBV9 and TRBJ2-7 for the parts outside the CDR3, the full variable domain is DSGVTQTPKHLITATGQRVTLRCSPRSGDLSVYWYQQSLDQGLQFLIQYYNGEERAKGNILERFSAQQFPDLHSELNLSSLELGDSALYFCASSAGPNSHEQYFGPGTRLTVT.

Regarding this clone: A much larger clone differs from this one at a single base, so this may be a read error. Other nucleotide sequences in the sample specify the same CDR3. The genes are TRBV5-4 and TRBJ1-2; possible D gene TRBD1, 6 bases. Germline V gene data show CDR1 as SGHNT and CDR2 as YYREEE (reference sequence). This CDR3 comprises 14 residues. The CDR3 protein is CAIRRPGVNYGYTF. The CDR3 nucleotides read TGTGCCATCCGTAGGCCAGGGGTTAACTATGGCTACACTTTC.